The 18 T cell receptor beta chains below were found in one sample sequenced in a study of blood T cell repertoires in COVID-19. Profiled with immunoSEQ multiplex PCR; TCRdb holds only in-frame clones, not every one. The table lists about 280,000 clones, about 80% of them singletons. The sequenced material came from peripheral blood. The receptor source for this set is a woman in her forties or fifties who had recovered from COVID-19.

V gene TRBV9 combines with J gene TRBJ2-1; TRBD2 matches at 10 bases. Per germline, CDR1 SGDLS and CDR2 YYNGEE. The CDR3 length is 18 residues. Trimming cost V 0 bases and J 0 bases; bases outside gene matches: 6. The CDR3 here is CASSVAGTSASSYNEQFF. CDR3 bases: TGTGCCAGCAGCGTAGCGGGGACTAGCGCGAGCTCCTACAATGAGCAGTTCTTC.

The V gene is TRBV5-4, the J gene TRBJ2-5; 12 nucleotides agree with TRBD2. The V segment lost 4 bases and the J segment 0 bases; nucleotides outside the gene matches: 10. Per the germline V gene, CDR1 is SGHNT and CDR2 is YYREEE (reference sequence). CDR3 length: 18 residues. CDR3: CASSRTTSGGDYQETQYF. The CDR3 nucleotides are TGTGCCAGCAGCCGGACGACTAGCGGGGGCGATTACCAAGAGACCCAGTACTTC. The full variable domain, completed using reference TRBV5-4 and TRBJ2-5, is ETGVTQSPTHLIKTRGQQVTLRCSSQSGHNTVSWYQQALGQGPQFIFQYYREEENGRGNFPPRFSGLQFPNYSSELNVNALELDDSALYLCASSRTTSGGDYQETQYFGPGTRLLVL.

The gene calls are TRBV5-1 and TRBJ2-7, with 7 positions matching TRBD1. Trimming cost V 4 bases and J 2 bases; bases outside gene matches: 12. CDR3 length: 16 amino acids. The germline V gene has CDR1 SGHRS and CDR2 YFSETQ. In nucleotides, the CDR3 is TGCGCCAGCAGCCCGTTGAGGGGGCTGGGGGCCTACGAGCAGTACTTC. Translation: CASSPLRGLGAYEQYF.

The V gene is TRBV7-2, the J gene TRBJ2-7; D possibly corresponds to TRBD2 (7 bases). Germline loops: CDR1 SGHTA, CDR2 FQGNSA. The V end lost 5 bases, the J end lost 2 bases, and 13 bases lay between the germline ends. This CDR3 spans 14 amino acids. The CDR3 nucleotides are TGTGCCAGCAGCACTTGGCGGGGGCCCTACGAGCAGTACTTC. This gives the protein CASSTWRGPYEQYF.

This sequence joins TRBV11-2 and TRBJ2-3; 9 bases map to TRBD2. Per the germline V gene, CDR1 is SGHAT and CDR2 is FQNNGV. There are 15 residues in the CDR3. V lost 0 bases and J lost 10; bases outside the gene matches: 8. CDR3 sequence: CASSLDSSGVPAQYF. Written as DNA, the CDR3 is TGTGCCAGCAGCTTAGATTCTAGCGGGGTACCTGCGCAGTATTTT.

V is TRBV28 and J is TRBJ1-3; weak D call: TRBD1 (6 bases). CDR3 length equals 18 residues. From germline, CDR1 is MDHEN and CDR2 SYDVKM. Trimming cost V 6 bases and J 0 bases, with 21 bases left between them. CDR3 region: CASSLHPPGQISGNTIYF. As DNA, the CDR3 is TGTGCCAGCAGCCTACACCCACCCGGACAGATCTCTGGAAACACCATATATTTT.

V is TRBV19 and J is TRBJ1-2, with a possible D match to TRBD1 (5 bases). Germline CDR1 is LNHDA and CDR2 is SQIVND (reference sequence). The length of the CDR3 is 13 residues. The V end was cut by 7 bases, the J end by 8 bases, with 17 bases between. The CDR3 sequence: CASTLGQSGGYTF. CDR3 bases: TGTGCCAGTACCCTAGGACAATCTGGAGGCTACACCTTC. The entire variable domain, with the rest obtained from reference TRBV19 and TRBJ1-2, is as follows: DGGITQSPKYLFRKEGQNVTLSCEQNLNHDAMYWYRQDPGQGLRLIYYSQIVNDFQKGDIAEGYSVSREKKESFPLTVTSAQKNPTAFYLCASTLGQSGGYTFGSGTRLTVV.

V and J are TRBV25-1 and TRBJ1-2; 7 nucleotides match TRBD1. This CDR3 has 15 amino acids. Germline CDR1 is MGHDK and CDR2 is SYGVNS. V trimming: 3 bases; J trimming: 4 bases; junction bases outside the gene matches: 8. CDR3 sequence reads: CASSESVGGSYGYTF. DNA of the CDR3: TGTGCCAGCAGTGAGTCCGTAGGGGGCAGCTATGGCTACACCTTC.

The chain couples TRBV7-3 to TRBJ2-1, with 13 bases identical to TRBD2. Germline-derived CDR1 and CDR2 are SGHTA and FQGTGA. The CDR3 spans 16 residues. J lost 8 bases, V lost 6 bases, and 10 bases had no gene match. CDR3 sequence: CASRSRVGLAGDEQFF. In DNA form, the CDR3 reads TGTGCCAGCAGATCCAGGGTCGGACTAGCGGGGGATGAGCAGTTCTTC.

The chain recombines TRBV4-3 with TRBJ1-4; 10 nucleotides align to TRBD1. This CDR3 contains 21 residues. CDR1 is LGHNA and CDR2 is YSLEER in the germline V gene. J gave up 4 bases and V 0 bases, and 17 bases lay outside the gene matches. CDR3 DNA sequence: TGCGCCAGCAGCCAAGACCCCCAAACACCATCCGGGACAGGGGTTAATGAAAAACTGTTTTTT. This translates into CASSQDPQTPSGTGVNEKLFF.

Note on this clone: The junction differs from germline at one of its ends, possibly a read error. The gene calls are TRBV28 and TRBJ2-7; 7 positions match TRBD1. The CDR3 has 12 amino acids. The germline V gene encodes CDR1 MDHEN and CDR2 SYDVKM. CDR3 amino acids: CASSKGQVNHSF. CDR3 bases: TGTGCCAGCAGCAAAGGACAGGTCAATCACTCCTTC.

The gene calls are TRBV21-1 and TRBJ1-3. TRBV21-1 is a documented pseudogene. The CDR3 totals 18 residues. The CDR3 DNA follows: TGTGCCAGCAGCAAAGAATTCGGGGGAAGGGGCTCTGGAAACACCATATATTTT. This encodes CASSKEFGGRGSGNTIYF.

This chain connects TRBV30 to TRBJ1-3; TRBD1 agrees at 7 bases. Germline assignment: CDR1 GTSNPN and CDR2 SVGIG (reference sequence). The CDR3 is 15 residues long. V lost 4 bases, J lost 0 bases, and 6 bases stayed unmatched. CDR3 in amino acids: CAWMAGQLSGNTIYF. The CDR3 DNA follows: TGTGCCTGGATGGCGGGACAGCTCTCTGGAAACACCATATATTTT.

This clone has only a few counts. This chain links TRBV4-3 with TRBJ2-7; D may be TRBD1 (8 bases). Trimming cost V 2 bases and J 1 base, with 12 bases left between them. The CDR3 contains 15 residues. CDR1 is LGHNA, CDR2 YSLEER, per germline. Here the CDR3 reads CASSQSQGGSYEQYF. CDR3 in DNA: TGCGCCAGCAGCCAATCACAGGGGGGGTCCTACGAGCAGTACTTC.

This clone has just a few counts. The CDR3 bases are TGTGCCAGCAGCTTAGCGGCGGGAGTCGCTGGAAACACCATATATTTT. This gives the protein CASSLAAGVAGNTIYF. The chain employs TRBV7-2 and TRBJ1-3; D not resolved. The CDR3 contains 16 residues. Trimming shortened V by 0 bases and J by 2 bases, and 11 bases separated the two germline ends. Germline V gene lookup returns CDR1 SGHTA and CDR2 FQGNSA.

The chain recombines TRBV5-1 with TRBJ2-3; possible D gene TRBD1, 5 bases. The CDR3 consists of 14 residues. Germline V gives CDR1 SGHRS, CDR2 YFSETQ. The V end was cut by 4 bases, the J end by 4 bases, with 13 bases between. The CDR3 reads CASSLRQPSDTQYF. The CDR3 bases are TGCGCCAGCAGCCTTCGACAGCCCTCAGATACGCAGTATTTT.

The chain has TRBV7-8 and TRBJ2-3, with TRBD2 matching over 7 bases. Trimming took 1 base from V and 7 from J; bases not matched to a gene: 5. The CDR3 totals 14 residues. Germline V lookup: CDR1 SGHVS, CDR2 FQNEAQ. The CDR3 DNA reads as TGTGCCAGCAGCTTAGAAGCGGGACCCTATACGCAGTATTTT. Its translation is CASSLEAGPYTQYF.

The rearrangement uses TRBV7-9 and TRBJ2-1, with a possible D match to TRBD2 (5 bases). This CDR3 is built from 16 residues. The V and J ends lost 5 bases and 0 bases respectively, with 14 bases between them. CDR1 and CDR2 from the germline V gene are SEHNR and FQNEAQ (reference sequence). The chain's CDR3 is CASSPEAAGSYNEQFF. CDR3 in DNA: TGTGCCAGCAGCCCCGAAGCGGCGGGCTCCTACAATGAGCAGTTCTTC.